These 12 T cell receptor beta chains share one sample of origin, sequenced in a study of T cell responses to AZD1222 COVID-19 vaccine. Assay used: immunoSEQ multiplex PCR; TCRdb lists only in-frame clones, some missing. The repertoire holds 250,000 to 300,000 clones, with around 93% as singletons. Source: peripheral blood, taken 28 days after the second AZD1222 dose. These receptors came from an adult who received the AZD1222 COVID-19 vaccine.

In DNA, the CDR3 is TGTGCCAGCAGCTTGACCAATGGGGGGCTCACTGAAGCTTTCTTT. It is translated as CASSLTNGGLTEAFF. The chain links TRBV7-3 to TRBJ1-1; a possible D gene is TRBD1 (6 bases). Trimming took off 3 bases at V and 4 bases at J, with 15 bases between the two ends. CDR1 SGHTA and CDR2 FQGTGA come from the germline V gene. The CDR3 is 15 residues long.

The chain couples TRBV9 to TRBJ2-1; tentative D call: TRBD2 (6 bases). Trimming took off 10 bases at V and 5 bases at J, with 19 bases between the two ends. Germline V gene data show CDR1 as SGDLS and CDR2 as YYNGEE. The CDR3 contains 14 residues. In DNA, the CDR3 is TGTGCCCCGGTAGAGGGTGGGGGGAACAATGAGCAGTTCTTC. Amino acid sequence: CAPVEGGGNNEQFF.

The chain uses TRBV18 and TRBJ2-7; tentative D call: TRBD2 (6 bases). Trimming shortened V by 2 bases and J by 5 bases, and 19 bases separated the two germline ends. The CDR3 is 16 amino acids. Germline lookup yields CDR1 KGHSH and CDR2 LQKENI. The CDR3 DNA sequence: TGTGCCAGCTCACCAGAAGGAGGGAACAGCCTGAACGAGCAGTACTTC. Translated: CASSPEGGNSLNEQYF.

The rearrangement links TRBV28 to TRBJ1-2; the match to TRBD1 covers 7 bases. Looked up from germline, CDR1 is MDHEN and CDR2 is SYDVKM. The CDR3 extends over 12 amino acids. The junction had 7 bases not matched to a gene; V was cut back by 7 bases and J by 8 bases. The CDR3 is CASTRSRGGYTF. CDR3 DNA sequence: TGTGCCAGCACCCGGAGCAGGGGGGGCTACACCTTC.

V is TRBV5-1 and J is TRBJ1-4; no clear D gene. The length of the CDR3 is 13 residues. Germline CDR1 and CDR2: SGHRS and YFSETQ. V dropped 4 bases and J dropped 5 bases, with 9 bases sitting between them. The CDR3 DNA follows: TGCGCCAGCAGCCGCGGGGAGAATGAAAAACTGTTTTTT. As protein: CASSRGENEKLFF. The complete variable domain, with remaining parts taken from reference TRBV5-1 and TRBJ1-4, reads KAGVTQTPRYLIKTRGQQVTLSCSPISGHRSVSWYQQTPGQGLQFLFEYFSETQRNKGNFPGRFSGRQFSNSRSEMNVSTLELGDSALYLCASSRGENEKLFFGSGTQLSVL.

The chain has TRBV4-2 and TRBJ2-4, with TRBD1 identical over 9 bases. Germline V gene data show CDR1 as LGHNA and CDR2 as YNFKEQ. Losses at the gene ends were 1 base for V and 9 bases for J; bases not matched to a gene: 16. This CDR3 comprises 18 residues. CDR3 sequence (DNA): TGTGCCAGCAGCCAAGCGGTTGGACAGGGGACCTCTTCTCTCATTCAGTACTTC. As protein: CASSQAVGQGTSSLIQYF.

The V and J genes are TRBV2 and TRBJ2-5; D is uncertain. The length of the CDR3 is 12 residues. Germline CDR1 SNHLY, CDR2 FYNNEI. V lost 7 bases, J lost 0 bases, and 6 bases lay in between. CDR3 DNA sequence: TGTGCCAGCACAGAGTACCAAGAGACCCAGTACTTC. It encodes CASTEYQETQYF.

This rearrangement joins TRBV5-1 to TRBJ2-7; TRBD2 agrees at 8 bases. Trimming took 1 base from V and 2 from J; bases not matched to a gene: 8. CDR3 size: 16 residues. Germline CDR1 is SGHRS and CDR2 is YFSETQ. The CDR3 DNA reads TGCGCCAGCAGCTTGTCAACTAGCGGAAACCCCTACGAGCAGTACTTC. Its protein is CASSLSTSGNPYEQYF. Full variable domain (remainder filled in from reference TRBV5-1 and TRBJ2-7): KAGVTQTPRYLIKTRGQQVTLSCSPISGHRSVSWYQQTPGQGLQFLFEYFSETQRNKGNFPGRFSGRQFSNSRSEMNVSTLELGDSALYLCASSLSTSGNPYEQYFGPGTRLTVT.

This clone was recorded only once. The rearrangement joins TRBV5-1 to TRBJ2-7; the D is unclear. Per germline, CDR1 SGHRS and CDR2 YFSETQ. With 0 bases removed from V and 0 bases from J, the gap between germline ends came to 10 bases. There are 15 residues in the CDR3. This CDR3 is CASSLDGWSSYEQYF. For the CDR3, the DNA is TGCGCCAGCAGCTTGGACGGCTGGAGCTCCTACGAGCAGTACTTC. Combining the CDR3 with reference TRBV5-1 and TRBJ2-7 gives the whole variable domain KAGVTQTPRYLIKTRGQQVTLSCSPISGHRSVSWYQQTPGQGLQFLFEYFSETQRNKGNFPGRFSGRQFSNSRSEMNVSTLELGDSALYLCASSLDGWSSYEQYFGPGTRLTVT.

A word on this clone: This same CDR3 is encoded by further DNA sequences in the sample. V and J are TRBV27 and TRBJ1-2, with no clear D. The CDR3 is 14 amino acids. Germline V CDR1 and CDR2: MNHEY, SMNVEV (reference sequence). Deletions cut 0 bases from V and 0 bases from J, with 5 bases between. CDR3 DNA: TGTGCCAGCAGTTTATCCCGGGCTAACTATGGCTACACCTTC. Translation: CASSLSRANYGYTF.

This CDR3 reads CASSLSGWLGTLLNEQFF. In nucleotides, the CDR3 is TGTGCCAGCAGTCTCTCAGGGTGGTTAGGGACCCTACTCAATGAGCAGTTCTTC. The genes are TRBV28 and TRBJ2-1; D assignment may be TRBD1 or TRBD2 (5 bases each). This CDR3 contains 18 residues. The V and J ends lost 5 bases and 6 bases respectively, with 26 bases between them. CDR1 MDHEN and CDR2 SYDVKM come from the germline V gene.

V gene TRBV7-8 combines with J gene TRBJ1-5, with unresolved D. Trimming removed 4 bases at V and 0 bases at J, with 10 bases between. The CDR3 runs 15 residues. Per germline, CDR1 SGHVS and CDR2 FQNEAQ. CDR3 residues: CASSSRTDSNQPQHF. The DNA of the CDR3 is TGTGCCAGCAGCTCTCGGACCGATAGCAATCAGCCCCAGCATTTT.